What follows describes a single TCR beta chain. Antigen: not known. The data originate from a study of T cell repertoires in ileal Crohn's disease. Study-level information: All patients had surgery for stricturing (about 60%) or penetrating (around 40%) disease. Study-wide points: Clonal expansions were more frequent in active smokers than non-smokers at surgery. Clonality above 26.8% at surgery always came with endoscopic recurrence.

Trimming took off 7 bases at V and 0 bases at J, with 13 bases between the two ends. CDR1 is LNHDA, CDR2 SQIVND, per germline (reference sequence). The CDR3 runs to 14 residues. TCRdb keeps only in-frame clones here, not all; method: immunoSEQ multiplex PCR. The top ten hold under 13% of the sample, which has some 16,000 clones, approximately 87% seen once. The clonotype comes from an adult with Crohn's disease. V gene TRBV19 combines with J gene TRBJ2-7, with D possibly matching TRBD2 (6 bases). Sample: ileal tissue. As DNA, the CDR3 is TGTGCCAGTACCCCCACGACTAGCTCCTACGAGCAGTACTTC. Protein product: CASTPTTSSYEQYF. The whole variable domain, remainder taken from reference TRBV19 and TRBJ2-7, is DGGITQSPKYLFRKEGQNVTLSCEQNLNHDAMYWYRQDPGQGLRLIYYSQIVNDFQKGDIAEGYSVSREKKESFPLTVTSAQKNPTAFYLCASTPTTSSYEQYFGPGTRLTVT.